A selection of T cell receptor beta chains follows, all from one sample in a study of T-cell reconstitution after alpha-beta-depleted transplantation in children. MiXCR, applied by TCRdb to the PCR reads, yields one record per CDR3 protein. The table lists about 340,000 distinct CDR3 sequences, roughly 14% of them singletons. Source: PBMCs, taken from the stem cell graft. These TCRs come from a human donor who donated a stem cell graft to a child with Fanconi anemia. Each CDR3 is given with its conserved first and last residue. D genes are given only for firm matches. Only some rows state a clone size, as once, few, many or a class for expanded clones.

>TRBD1|TRBV5-1|NA|TRBJ2-3
TGCGCCAGCAGACCTGGACAGGGGGAAACAGATACGCAGTATTTT
CASRPGQGETDTQYF
>TRBD1|TRBV6-5|NA|TRBJ2-3
TGTGCCAGCAGTTACACGGGACAGGTGGTTCCAGATACGCAGTATTTT
CASSYTGQVVPDTQYF
>NA|TRBV25-1|many|TRBJ2-7
TGTGCCAGCAGTGAACAGGGGAACGAGCAGTACTTC
CASSEQGNEQYF
>NA|TRBV20-1|NA|TRBJ2-3
TGCAGTGCTAGAGATGTGGCAGATACGCAGTATTTT
CSARDVADTQYF
>NA|TRBV5-6|many|TRBJ2-7
TGTGCCAGCAGCGCAGCAGGGAACGGCGAGCAGTACTTC
CASSAAGNGEQYF
>NA|TRBV5-1|NA|TRBJ2-1
TGCGCCAGCAGCTTGGTAGTGGGGGGCAATGAGCAGTTCTTC
CASSLVVGGNEQFF
>NA|TRBV29-1|NA|TRBJ1-2
TGCAGCGTATGGAACCCCGCGCAGGTAGACCATTCAGAAGGAGGCTACACCTTC
CSVWNPAQVDHSEGGYTF
>NA|TRBV20-1|NA|TRBJ2-7
TGCAGTGCTAGGTACTTGGTCGAGCAGTACTTC
CSARYLVEQYF
>NA|TRBV15|NA|TRBJ2-1
TGTGCCACCAGCAGAGAAGGGGCTGAGCAGTTCTTC
CATSREGAEQFF
>NA|TRBV12-3/TRBV12-4|NA|TRBJ1-1
TGTGCCACTGTTATGAACACTGAAGCTTTCTTT
CATVMNTEAFF
>NA|TRBV12-3/TRBV12-4|few|TRBJ1-2
TGTGCCAGCAGTTTAGGGGGGGAGGCCTATGGCTACACCTTC
CASSLGGEAYGYTF
>NA|TRBV4-3|few|TRBJ1-1
TGCGCCAGCAGCCAAGGGGTGGGGGCGAGCACTGAAGCTTTCTTT
CASSQGVGASTEAFF
>NA|TRBV6-1|few|TRBJ1-2
TGTGCCAGCAGCCGCACCCTGACAGATAACTATGGCTACACCTTC
CASSRTLTDNYGYTF
>NA|TRBV6-1|many|TRBJ1-6
TGTGCCAGCAGTGAAGGGATATGGGGTTCGAATTCACCCCTCCACTTT
CASSEGIWGSNSPLHF
>NA|TRBV27|NA|TRBJ1-5
TGTGCCAGCAGCCCTTCGGGGTATAGTCAGCCCCAGCATTTT
CASSPSGYSQPQHF